This TCR beta chain was sequenced during a study of cytomegalovirus exposure and HLA in healthy donors. The study, taken as a whole, reports: Prediction of most subjects' HLA-A and HLA-B alleles by TCR beta sequences was reportedly accurate. In vitro data verified a few CMV-associated chains as specific for CMV antigens.

The primer mix had 60 Vbeta and 13 Jbeta primers. The assay was immunoSEQ multiplex PCR, and TCRdb's table has in-frame clones only and misses some. The table records roughly 120,000 clones, 80% of them present only once. Notes on this clone: The antigen remains undetermined.

This CDR3 is built from 11 residues. The V and J ends lost 2 bases and 6 bases respectively, with 4 bases between them. Germline V gene lookup returns CDR1 MDHEN and CDR2 SYDVKM. Source material: PBMCs. This receptor was taken from a man aged 25-45 years in good health and CMV-seronegative. J is TRBJ1-2 and V is TRBV28; D gene unclear. The CDR3 protein is CASSLSHGYTF. For the CDR3, the DNA is TGTGCCAGCAGTTTAAGCCATGGCTACACCTTC.